The 16 T cell receptor beta chains presented below share a single source sample, sequenced in a study of patients and donors after allogeneic stem cell transplantation. MiXCR, applied by TCRdb to the RT-PCR reads, yields one record per CDR3 protein. The sample contains 80,000 to 90,000 distinct CDR3 sequences, roughly 43% of which appear only once. The specimen sequenced was blood, either unsorted or a sorted T cell fraction (not recorded which). Receptor source: a human donor who was either an allogeneic HSCT recipient or a stem cell or donor lymphocyte infusion donor (not recorded which). It is not recorded whose cells these are; they may come from a transplant donor.

This clonotype has only a few counts. The chain carries TRBV20-1 and TRBJ1-1; D gene uncertain. This CDR3 has 13 residues. Trimming took 1 base from V and 0 from J, leaving 6 bases between them. The germline gives CDR1 DFQATT, CDR2 SNEGSKA (reference sequence). Written as DNA, the CDR3 is TGCAGTGCTAGAGGGGCGATGAACACTGAAGCTTTCTTT. As protein: CSARGAMNTEAFF.

The genes are TRBV6-2 or TRBV6-3 and TRBJ2-1; the D gene could be TRBD1 or TRBD2 (5 bases each). The CDR3 is 12 residues long. Germline lookup yields CDR1 MNHEY and CDR2 SVGEGT. Between the trimmed V and J ends, which lost 5 bases and 12 bases, there was a span of 14 bases. The CDR3 coding sequence is TGTGCCAGCAGTCGTCTCCGGGACGGGCAGTTCTTC. It codes for CASSRLRDGQFF.

This clonotype has a handful of counts. The gene calls are TRBV12-3 or TRBV12-4 and TRBJ1-3, with D unclear. The length of the CDR3 is 14 residues. The V and J ends lost 5 bases and 3 bases respectively, with 11 bases between them. In DNA form, the CDR3 reads TGTGCCAGCAGTCGAACGACGGTTGGAAACACCATATATTTT. Amino acids: CASSRTTVGNTIYF.

The genes are TRBV7-2 and TRBJ1-2; D remains unclear. The CDR3 totals 16 residues. The ends were cut back, 2 bases at V and 7 bases at J, with 20 bases in the middle. The germline CDR1 and CDR2 sequences are SGHTA and FQGNSA. DNA for the CDR3: TGTGCCAGCAGCTTAAGTGTGACGGTCCCGATTTCTGGCTACACCTTC. Its protein product is CASSLSVTVPISGYTF. Full variable domain (missing parts from reference TRBV7-2 and TRBJ1-2): GAGVSQSPSNKVTEKGKDVELRCDPISGHTALYWYRQSLGQGLEFLIYFQGNSAPDKSGLPSDRFSAERTGGSVSTLTIQRTQQEDSAVYLCASSLSVTVPISGYTFGSGTRLTVV.

This chain connects TRBV3-1 to TRBJ1-5; 7 positions agree with TRBD1. The germline V gene has CDR1 LGHDT and CDR2 YNNKEL (reference sequence). V lost 1 base to trimming and J lost 7 bases; unmatched junction nucleotides: 4. This CDR3 has 14 residues. The CDR3, as DNA: TGTGCCAGCAGCCAAGTAGGGGGCTCGCAGCCCCAGCATTTT. Translating gives CASSQVGGSQPQHF.

V and J are TRBV27 and TRBJ2-7, with TRBD2 matching 10 bases. V lost 1 base and J lost 0; bases outside the gene matches: 12. CDR3 size: 19 residues. Germline loops: CDR1 MNHEY, CDR2 SMNVEV (reference sequence). CDR3 loop: CASSLWVSGRNYSSYEQYF. The CDR3, as DNA: TGTGCCAGCAGTTTATGGGTTAGCGGGAGGAATTATTCCTCCTACGAGCAGTACTTC.

The chain has TRBV21-1 and TRBJ1-3; no DNA check was done on the table's D call, TRBD1. TRBV21-1 is annotated as a pseudogene. The CDR3 totals 13 residues. CDR3 bases: TGTGCCAGCAGACAGGGAACTGGAAACACCATATATTTT. This translates into CASRQGTGNTIYF.

This clonotype was seen at least ten times. The V call is TRBV2, the J call TRBJ1-5; D gene uncertain. CDR3 length equals 15 residues. From germline, CDR1 is SNHLY and CDR2 FYNNEI. V was shortened by 6 bases and J by 7 bases, with 19 bases between the two germline ends. CDR3 loop: CASSQGGSEGQPQHF. DNA for the CDR3: TGTGCCAGCAGCCAAGGAGGCAGCGAAGGGCAGCCCCAGCATTTT. The whole variable domain, filled in from reference TRBV2 and TRBJ1-5, reads EPEVTQTPSHQVTQMGQEVILRCVPISNHLYFYWYRQILGQKVEFLVSFYNNEISEKSEIFDDQFSVERPDGSNFTLKIRSTKLEDSAMYFCASSQGGSEGQPQHFGDGTRLSIL.

This clonotype was observed a few times. The chain is built from TRBV4-3 and TRBJ1-5, with TRBD1 matching over 8 bases. The trim removed 3 bases at V and 5 bases at J, leaving 6 bases unmatched. From germline, CDR1 is LGHNA and CDR2 YSLEER. This CDR3 has 15 residues. Written as DNA, the CDR3 is TGCGCCAGCAGCCACGCAGGGGGCGCCGATCAGCCCCAGCATTTT. This gives the protein CASSHAGGADQPQHF.

This clonotype has just a few counts. V is TRBV5-1 and J is TRBJ2-2, with D possibly TRBD1 on 6 matching bases. The germline V and J ends were trimmed by 3 bases and 1 base, with 7 bases remaining between them. The CDR3 loop spans 14 amino acids. CDR1 SGHRS and CDR2 YFSETQ come from the germline V gene. In nucleotides, the CDR3 is TGCGCCAGCAGCTCGACAGGGAACACCGGGGAGCTGTTTTTT. It is translated as CASSSTGNTGELFF. The variable domain in full, completed from reference TRBV5-1 and TRBJ2-2, reads KAGVTQTPRYLIKTRGQQVTLSCSPISGHRSVSWYQQTPGQGLQFLFEYFSETQRNKGNFPGRFSGRQFSNSRSEMNVSTLELGDSALYLCASSSTGNTGELFFGEGSRLTVL.

This chain links TRBV3-1 with TRBJ1-5, with TRBD1 identical over 9 bases. With V trimmed by 2 bases and J by 5 bases, 4 bases remained unmatched. The CDR3 is 15 residues long. In germline, CDR1 is LGHDT, CDR2 YNNKEL (reference sequence). CDR3 sequence reads: CASSQWTGDHQPQHF. The CDR3 bases are TGTGCCAGCAGCCAATGGACAGGGGACCATCAGCCCCAGCATTTT.

The CDR3 region has the DNA TGCGCCAGCAGCTTGTCTGGGACTAGCGGCAATGAGCAGTTCTTC. This codes for CASSLSGTSGNEQFF. The chain carries TRBV5-1 and TRBJ2-1; 11 bases are shared with TRBD2. The CDR3 runs 15 residues. In germline, CDR1 is SGHRS, CDR2 YFSETQ. Trimming at V came to 1 base and at J to 6 bases, leaving 3 bases not matched to a gene. The full variable domain, in which reference TRBV5-1 and TRBJ2-1 provide the parts outside the CDR3, is KAGVTQTPRYLIKTRGQQVTLSCSPISGHRSVSWYQQTPGQGLQFLFEYFSETQRNKGNFPGRFSGRQFSNSRSEMNVSTLELGDSALYLCASSLSGTSGNEQFFGPGTRLTVL.

The gene calls are TRBV28 and TRBJ1-2; no definite D call. The CDR3 extends over 11 amino acids. The V gene lost 7 bases and the J gene lost 4 bases, with 7 bases spanning the gap. Germline assignment: CDR1 MDHEN and CDR2 SYDVKM. The CDR3 DNA sequence: TGTGCCAGCAAAGTGGGCTATGGCTACACCTTC. It codes for CASKVGYGYTF.

The chain joins TRBV7-8 to TRBJ2-3; TRBD2 matches at 11 bases. Germline CDR1 and CDR2: SGHVS and FQNEAQ. The CDR3 runs to 14 residues. V was clipped by 8 bases and J by 4 bases; unmatched bases: 5. The CDR3 here is CASDTSGSADTQYF. As DNA, the CDR3 is TGTGCCAGCGATACTAGCGGGAGCGCAGATACGCAGTATTTT.

This clonotype came up a few times. The genes are TRBV10-3 and TRBJ1-5; D is unresolved. Germline V gene lookup returns CDR1 ENHRY and CDR2 SYGVKD. Trimming shortened V by 3 bases and J by 4 bases, and 4 bases separated the two germline ends. The CDR3 is 12 amino acids. This chain's CDR3 is CAISDINQPQHF. The CDR3 DNA reads as TGTGCCATCAGTGATATTAATCAGCCCCAGCATTTT.

The chain has TRBV9 and TRBJ1-5; D is unclear. Between the trimmed V and J ends, which lost 0 bases and 0 bases, there was a span of 7 bases. Per the germline V gene, CDR1 is SGDLS and CDR2 is YYNGEE. CDR3 length: 15 residues. DNA of the CDR3: TGTGCCAGCAGCGTAGACGGCTATAGCAATCAGCCCCAGCATTTT. Its translation: CASSVDGYSNQPQHF.